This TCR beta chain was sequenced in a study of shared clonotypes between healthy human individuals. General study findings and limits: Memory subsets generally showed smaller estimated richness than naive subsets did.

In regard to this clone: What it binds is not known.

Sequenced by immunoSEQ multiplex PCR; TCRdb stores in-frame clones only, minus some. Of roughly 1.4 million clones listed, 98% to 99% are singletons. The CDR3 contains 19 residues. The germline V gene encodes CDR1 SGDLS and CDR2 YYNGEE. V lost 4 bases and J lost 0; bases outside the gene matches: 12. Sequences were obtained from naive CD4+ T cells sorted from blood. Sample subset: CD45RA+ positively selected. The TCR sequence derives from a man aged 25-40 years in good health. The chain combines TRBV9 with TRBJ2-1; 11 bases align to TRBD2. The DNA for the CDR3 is TGTGCCAGCAGCCGAGGACTAGCGGGCCCATCCAGCTCCTACAATGAGCAGTTCTTC. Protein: CASSRGLAGPSSSYNEQFF.